This passage covers 19 T cell receptor beta chains from one sample sequenced in a study of T cell responses to AZD1222 COVID-19 vaccine. Clones were sequenced by immunoSEQ multiplex PCR, and TCRdb holds only the in-frame ones, with some missing. The table records some 140,000 clones, over 85% of them present only once. The sample in question was peripheral blood, obtained on day 0 of AZD1222 vaccination. The receptor source for this set is an adult in good health.

The chain is built from TRBV6-6 and TRBJ1-3; D remains unclear. V lost 7 bases to trimming and J lost 7 bases, with 17 bases between them. CDR1 is MNHNY, CDR2 SVGAGI, per germline (reference sequence). The CDR3 totals 14 residues. The CDR3 DNA reads TGTGCCAGCACCCTACGGGTTTTTGGGAACACCATATATTTT. Protein: CASTLRVFGNTIYF.

This clone was seen a handful of times. The rearrangement joins TRBV12-3 or TRBV12-4 to TRBJ1-3; perhaps TRBD1 as D (6 bases). V lost 6 bases, J lost 7 bases, and 10 bases lay in between. This CDR3 spans 12 amino acids. The CDR3 nucleotides read TGTGCCAGCAGGCGAGGGGGGAACACCATATATTTT. Translated: CASRRGGNTIYF.

The chain joins TRBV11-2 to TRBJ1-1; D gene unclear. Between the trimmed V and J ends, which lost 7 bases and 0 bases, there was a span of 12 bases. CDR1 is SGHAT and CDR2 is FQNNGV in the germline V gene. The CDR3 runs 14 residues. In DNA form, the CDR3 reads TGTGCCAGCACCGATCCCCACGTGAACACTGAAGCTTTCTTT. It is translated as CASTDPHVNTEAFF.

The rearrangement links TRBV5-1 to TRBJ2-1, with a weak D call TRBD1 (6 bases). V was clipped by 4 bases and J by 2 bases, with 13 bases between them. The CDR3 is 15 residues long. Germline-derived CDR1 and CDR2 are SGHRS and YFSETQ. The CDR3 here is CASSIYRETYNEQFF. The CDR3 DNA reads TGCGCCAGCAGCATCTACAGGGAGACCTACAATGAGCAGTTCTTC.

A remark on this clone: The sample has other DNA sequences that encode this CDR3 too. V and J are TRBV20-1 and TRBJ1-3; D unclear. The CDR3 loop spans 11 amino acids. CDR1 and CDR2 (germline): DFQATT, SNEGSKA (reference sequence). V lost 1 base and J 4 bases, leaving 2 bases between the germline ends. CDR3 nucleotides: TGCAGTGCTAGAGTGGGAAACACCATATATTTT. Its translation is CSARVGNTIYF.

The chain is built from TRBV5-4 and TRBJ1-2; no definite D call. CDR3 length: 14 amino acids. Germline V gene sequence: CDR1 SGHNT, CDR2 YYREEE (reference sequence). Trimming took 5 bases from V and 1 from J, leaving 12 bases between them. CDR3 DNA: TGTGCCAGCAGGGCCACACGGGATAACTATGGCTACACCTTC. Amino acids: CASRATRDNYGYTF.

CDR3 nucleotide sequence: TGTGCCAGCAGCTCAGCGGCGGGGTTGAACACTGAAGCTTTCTTT. The encoded protein is CASSSAAGLNTEAFF. The chain joins TRBV7-6 to TRBJ1-1; D ambiguous. The CDR3 runs 15 residues. Germline CDR1 and CDR2: SGHVS and FNYEAQ. Trimming left V 4 bases short and J 0 bases short, with 12 bases between.

This chain uses TRBV4-2 with TRBJ2-2; D gene uncertain. CDR1 LGHNA and CDR2 YNFKEQ come from the germline V gene. The length of the CDR3 is 15 residues. The V gene lost 1 base and the J gene lost 6 bases, with 12 bases spanning the gap. CDR3 sequence reads: CASSQGQSPAGELFF. The CDR3, as DNA: TGTGCCAGCAGCCAAGGCCAAAGCCCCGCCGGGGAGCTGTTTTTT.

This sequence joins TRBV7-7 and TRBJ2-5; TRBD2 matches at 9 bases. CDR1 and CDR2 (germline): SSHAT, FNYEAQ (reference sequence). V dropped 1 base and J dropped 2; count of bases not matched to a gene: 5. CDR3 length: 16 amino acids. The CDR3 coding sequence is TGTGCCAGCAGCTTAGGGGTAGCGGGAGAACAAGAGACCCAGTACTTC. Its protein product is CASSLGVAGEQETQYF.

The V call is TRBV5-1, the J call TRBJ2-1; a weak D match, TRBD2 (5 bases). The CDR3 is 14 amino acids. The germline gives CDR1 SGHRS, CDR2 YFSETQ. Trimming left V 0 bases short and J 6 bases short, with 10 bases between. The CDR3 loop is CASSLVATPNEQFF. CDR3 bases: TGCGCCAGCAGCTTGGTAGCGACGCCCAATGAGCAGTTCTTC. The full variable domain, with the rest looked up from reference TRBV5-1 and TRBJ2-1, is KAGVTQTPRYLIKTRGQQVTLSCSPISGHRSVSWYQQTPGQGLQFLFEYFSETQRNKGNFPGRFSGRQFSNSRSEMNVSTLELGDSALYLCASSLVATPNEQFFGPGTRLTVL.

V gene TRBV3-1 (or the pseudogene TRBV3-2) combines with J gene TRBJ2-7; possibly TRBD1 or TRBD2 for D (5 bases each). This CDR3 has 14 amino acids. Germline V gene lookup returns CDR1 LGHDT and CDR2 YNNKEL (reference sequence). Trimming shortened V by 3 bases and J by 3 bases, and 12 bases separated the two germline ends. The CDR3 reads CASSHREYNYEQYF. The CDR3 coding sequence is TGTGCCAGCAGCCACAGGGAGTACAACTACGAGCAGTACTTC.

The rearrangement uses TRBV10-3 and TRBJ2-1; 9 nucleotides line up with TRBD1. The germline CDR1 and CDR2 sequences are ENHRY and SYGVKD. With V trimmed by 5 bases and J by 5 bases, 4 bases remained unmatched. The CDR3 loop spans 14 amino acids. CDR3 residues: CAISLGQGNNEQFF. Here the CDR3 DNA reads TGTGCCATCAGTTTAGGACAGGGGAACAATGAGCAGTTCTTC.

The V gene is TRBV18, the J gene TRBJ1-4; weak D call: TRBD1 (5 bases). There are 13 residues in the CDR3. Germline CDR1 is KGHSH and CDR2 is LQKENI. V was cut by 5 bases and J by 8 bases, with 12 bases left in between. Here the CDR3 DNA reads TGTGCCAGCTCAGAGGCAGGGTACGAAAAACTGTTTTTT. This translates into CASSEAGYEKLFF.

This chain links TRBV5-4 with TRBJ2-1; maybe TRBD2 (5 bases). Trimming took 3 bases from V and 7 from J, leaving 8 bases between them. Germline-derived CDR1 and CDR2 are SGHNT and YYREEE (reference sequence). The CDR3 length is 12 residues. The CDR3, as DNA: TGTGCCAGCAGCTCGTCGGGGAATGAGCAGTTCTTC. This codes for CASSSSGNEQFF. The entire variable domain, with the rest obtained from reference TRBV5-4 and TRBJ2-1, is as follows: ETGVTQSPTHLIKTRGQQVTLRCSSQSGHNTVSWYQQALGQGPQFIFQYYREEENGRGNFPPRFSGLQFPNYSSELNVNALELDDSALYLCASSSSGNEQFFGPGTRLTVL.

The chain carries TRBV27 and TRBJ2-7, with a tentative D call TRBD2 (6 bases). Germline lookup yields CDR1 MNHEY and CDR2 SMNVEV (reference sequence). Trimming shortened V by 6 bases and J by 4 bases, and 7 bases separated the two germline ends. This CDR3 has 11 amino acids. The CDR3 nucleotides read TGTGCCAGCAGGGGGGGATACGAGCAGTACTTC. This translates into CASRGGYEQYF.

The V call is TRBV28, the J call TRBJ2-3; a weak D match, TRBD1 (6 bases). Germline CDR1 and CDR2: MDHEN and SYDVKM. The V end was cut by 5 bases, the J end by 2 bases, with 17 bases between. The CDR3 consists of 16 residues. CDR3 residues: CASSAGTFGPTDTQYF. Written as DNA, the CDR3 is TGTGCCAGCAGTGCCGGGACATTCGGACCCACAGATACGCAGTATTTT.

This clone is a singleton in its sample. The genes are TRBV5-1 and TRBJ1-1; possible D gene TRBD1, 5 bases. The V and J ends lost 1 base and 0 bases respectively, with 13 bases between them. CDR1 and CDR2 from the germline V gene are SGHRS and YFSETQ. The CDR3 extends over 16 amino acids. The chain's CDR3 is CASSLSRVGMNTEAFF. In DNA form, the CDR3 reads TGCGCCAGCAGCTTGTCCAGGGTCGGCATGAACACTGAAGCTTTCTTT. Supplemented by reference TRBV5-1 and TRBJ1-1, the full variable domain reads KAGVTQTPRYLIKTRGQQVTLSCSPISGHRSVSWYQQTPGQGLQFLFEYFSETQRNKGNFPGRFSGRQFSNSRSEMNVSTLELGDSALYLCASSLSRVGMNTEAFFGQGTRLTVV.

The V and J genes are TRBV25-1 and TRBJ1-2, with a tentative D call TRBD1 (6 bases). This CDR3 is built from 13 residues. The germline CDR1 and CDR2 sequences are MGHDK and SYGVNS. V was trimmed by 2 bases and J by 8 bases, leaving 12 bases between them. The CDR3 DNA follows: TGTGCCAGCAGTGAACCAGGACAGTTCGGCTACACCTTC. This codes for CASSEPGQFGYTF.

This clone was detected only a few times. V gene TRBV4-1 combines with J gene TRBJ1-2, with D perhaps matching TRBD1 (5 bases). This CDR3 is 16 amino acids long. The V gene's germline CDR1 is MGHRA and CDR2 YSYEKL. The V end lost 4 bases, the J end lost 4 bases, and 19 bases lay between the germline ends. DNA for the CDR3: TGCGCCAGCAGCCGGATCGGGACTCCCCCGTCCTATGGCTACACCTTC. Translating it yields CASSRIGTPPSYGYTF.